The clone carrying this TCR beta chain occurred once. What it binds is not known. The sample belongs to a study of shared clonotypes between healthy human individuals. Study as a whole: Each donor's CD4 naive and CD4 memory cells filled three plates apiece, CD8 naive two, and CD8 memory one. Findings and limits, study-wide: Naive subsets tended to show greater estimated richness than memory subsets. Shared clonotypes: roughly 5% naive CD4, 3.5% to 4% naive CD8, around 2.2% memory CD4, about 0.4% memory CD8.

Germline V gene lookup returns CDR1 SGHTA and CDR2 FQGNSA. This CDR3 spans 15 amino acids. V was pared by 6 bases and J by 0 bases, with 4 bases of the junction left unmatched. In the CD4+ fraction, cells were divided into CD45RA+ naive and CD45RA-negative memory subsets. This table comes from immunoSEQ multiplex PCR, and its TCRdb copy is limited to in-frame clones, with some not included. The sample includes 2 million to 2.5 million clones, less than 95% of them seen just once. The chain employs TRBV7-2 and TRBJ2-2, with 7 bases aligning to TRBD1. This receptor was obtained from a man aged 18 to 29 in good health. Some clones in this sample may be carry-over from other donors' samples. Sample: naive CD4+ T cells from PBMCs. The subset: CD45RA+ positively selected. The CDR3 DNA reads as TGTGCCAGCAGGAGGGACAGCCCGAACACCGGGGAGCTGTTTTTT. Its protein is CASRRDSPNTGELFF.